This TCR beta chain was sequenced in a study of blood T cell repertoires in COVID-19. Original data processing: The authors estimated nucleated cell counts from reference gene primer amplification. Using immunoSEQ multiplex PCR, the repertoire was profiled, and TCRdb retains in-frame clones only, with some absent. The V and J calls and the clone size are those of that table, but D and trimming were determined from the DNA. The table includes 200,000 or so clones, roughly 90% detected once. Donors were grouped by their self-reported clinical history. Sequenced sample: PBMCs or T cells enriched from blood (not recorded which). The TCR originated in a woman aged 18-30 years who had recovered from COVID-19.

The CDR3 is CATSDLSSGGGASYTF. The CDR3 DNA reads as TGTGCCACCAGTGATTTATCTTCGGGGGGCGGTGCGAGCTACACCTTC. This rearrangement joins TRBV24-1 to TRBJ1-2, with D possibly matching TRBD1 (6 bases). Deletions cut 1 base from V and 9 bases from J, with 20 bases between. The CDR3 length is 16 residues. The V gene's germline CDR1 is KGHDR and CDR2 SFDVKD.